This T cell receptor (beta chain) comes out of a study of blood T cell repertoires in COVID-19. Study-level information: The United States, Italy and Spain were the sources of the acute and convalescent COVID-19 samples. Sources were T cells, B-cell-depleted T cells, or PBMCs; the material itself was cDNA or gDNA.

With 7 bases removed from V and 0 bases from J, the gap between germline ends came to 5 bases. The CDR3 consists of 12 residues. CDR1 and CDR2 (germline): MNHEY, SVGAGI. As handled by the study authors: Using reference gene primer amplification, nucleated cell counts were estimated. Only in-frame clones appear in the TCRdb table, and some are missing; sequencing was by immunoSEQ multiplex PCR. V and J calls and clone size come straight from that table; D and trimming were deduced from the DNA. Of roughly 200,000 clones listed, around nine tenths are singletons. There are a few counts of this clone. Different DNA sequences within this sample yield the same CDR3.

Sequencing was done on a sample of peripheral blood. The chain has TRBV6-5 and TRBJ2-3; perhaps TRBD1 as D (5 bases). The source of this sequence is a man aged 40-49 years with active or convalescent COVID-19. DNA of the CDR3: TGTGCCAGCACAGGGAGCACAGATACGCAGTATTTT. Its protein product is CASTGSTDTQYF.